These T cell receptor beta chains were read from a single sample in a study of beta chain bispecific antibodies for T cell cancers. MiXCR, applied by TCRdb to the 5' RACE reads, yields one record per CDR3 protein. The top ten clones hold 5.2% of a sample with tens of thousands of distinct CDR3 sequences, approximately 2.2% of them seen once. These TCRs are of unknown antigen specificity. The material was healthy donor T cells cultured with leukemia cells, obtained from a culture containing a bispecific antibody targeting TCR Vbeta12. The receptor source for this set is a human donor in good health. Some clones in this sample may be carry-over from other donors' samples. Each CDR3 is given with its conserved first and last residue.

>TRBV3-1|TRBJ1-1
CASSQDSTEAFF
>TRBV5-1|TRBJ1-3
CASSFAGFSGNTIYF
>TRBV5-1|TRBJ2-4
CASSLEGRGDIQYF
>TRBV5-1|TRBJ2-3
CASSGTLSTDTQYF
>TRBV21-1|TRBJ1-1
CASSKLTGGHTEAFF
>TRBV27|TRBJ2-3
CASTPWGLAGDTQYF
>TRBV2|TRBJ1-2
CASSESPTGTSNYGYTF
>TRBV14|TRBJ2-7
CASSQARNYEQYF
>TRBV20-1|TRBJ2-1
CSARDSPAGHEQFF
>TRBV5-1|TRBJ2-4
CASAPTGQNSNIQYF
>TRBV7-9|TRBJ2-1
CASTSFTLAGGPYNEQFF
>TRBV5-1|TRBJ2-7
CASSLGPTYEQYF
>TRBV5-1|TRBJ1-3
CASTPGQGGNTIYF
>TRBV28|TRBJ1-4
CASRGEDRVGEKLFF
>TRBV7-3|TRBJ2-5
CASSSVGQGSRETQYF
>TRBV4-1|TRBJ2-7
CASSQGSGAATYEQYF
>TRBV7-9|TRBJ2-1
CASSFTGTSTFNEQFF
>TRBV2|TRBJ1-5
CASRGWTAWNQPQHF
>TRBV12-3/TRBV12-4|TRBJ2-1
CASSPRAGEQFF
>TRBV5-1|TRBJ2-1
CASSVARGADEQFF
>TRBV5-1|TRBJ2-1
CASSLGHNNEQFF
>TRBV2|TRBJ1-5
CASRAEDQPQHF
>TRBV20-1|TRBJ2-2
CSALGRAGANTGELFF
>TRBV6-1|TRBJ1-5
CASRGTGRHQPQHF
>TRBV20-1|TRBJ2-7
CSASGGESYEQYF
>TRBV2|TRBJ1-3
CASSRVSGDTIYF